This TCR beta chain was captured in a study of technical replicates of blood from a handful of donors. The protocol was immunoSEQ multiplex PCR, while the TCRdb copy is restricted to in-frame clones and leaves out a portion. The repertoire holds over 80,000 clones, with approximately 96% as singletons. Germline V gene lookup returns CDR1 MNHEY and CDR2 SVGAGI. The junction had 6 bases not matched to a gene; V was cut back by 2 bases and J by 7 bases. The CDR3 runs to 14 residues. The sample consisted of T cells isolated from PBMCs. The sequence came from a human donor in good health. The V and J genes are TRBV6-5 and TRBJ2-3; 7 bases are shared with TRBD1. The CDR3: CASSYDREEYTQYF. The DNA for the CDR3 is TGTGCCAGCAGTTACGACAGGGAAGAGTATACGCAGTATTTT.